What follows is one T cell receptor (beta chain) and its context. Its antigen is still unknown. The authors ran a second PCR of roughly 7 to 11 cycles using a sample-barcoded 5' primer and a J-beta primer mix. Unique molecular identifiers of 12 random nucleotides labeled each cDNA. From the 5' RACE reads, TCRdb called clonotypes with MiXCR, one entry per CDR3 protein. The top ten hold 20% to 25% of the sample, which has around 2 million distinct CDR3 sequences, approximately 39% seen once. Donors ranged from roughly 6 to 100 years old and were healthy Caucasians in Russia. The data belong to a study of blood T cells in healthy people across ages. Study background: The capture of about one barcoded beta molecule per two T cells was achieved by template switching.

Study findings and constraints: In the absence of known donor CMV status, changes in expanded clonotypes were possibly confounded.

The source of this sequence is a human donor in good health. The sequencing sample was made of blood.

CDR3 region: CSGNHLGGWTTNTGELFF. The CDR3 DNA is TGCAGCGGTAATCACCTAGGGGGCTGGACCACCAACACCGGGGAGCTGTTTTTT. J is TRBJ2-2 and V is TRBV29-1; 7 bases align to TRBD1. The germline V gene encodes CDR1 SQVTM and CDR2 ANQGSEA. V lost 7 bases, J lost 2 bases, and 19 bases stayed unmatched. The CDR3 has 18 residues.